The 13 T cell receptor beta chains given below trace back to one sample, sequenced in a study of tumor and adjacent non-tumor tissue in lung cancer. A modified ARM-PCR protocol with three rounds of nested PCR amplified TCRbeta. One entry per CDR3 protein, called by TCRdb with MiXCR from the multiplex PCR reads. The sample holds 50,000 or so distinct CDR3 sequences, around two thirds seen once. This sample's RNA came from whole unsorted tissue. Distant lung tissue was collected more than 3 cm away from the tumor edge. Specimen: distant non-tumor lung tissue. The receptors here all came from a woman in her sixties or seventies with non-small cell lung cancer.

As concerns this clonotype: The CDR3 end shows no conserved phenylalanine or tryptophan, and so a read error is likely. The rearrangement links TRBV11-2 to TRBJ2-7; 10 nucleotides align to TRBD1. CDR1 SGHAT and CDR2 FQNNGV come from the germline V gene. This CDR3 region has 15 residues. This chain's CDR3 is CAGSSGTGACHEQYL. The DNA for the CDR3 is TGTGCCGGCAGCTCGGGGACAGGGGCCTGTCACGAGCAGTACCTC.

Turning to this clonotype: No conserved phenylalanine or tryptophan ends this CDR3, so it is likely a read error. The V call is TRBV6-1, the J call TRBJ1-2; 7 bases align to TRBD1. This CDR3 is built from 13 residues. CDR1 and CDR2 (germline): MNHNS, SASEGT. V shed 7 bases, J shed 7 bases, and the junction held 9 bases outside the gene matches. The CDR3 sequence: CASTAQGISGYTL. The CDR3 coding sequence is TGTGCCAGCACTGCACAGGGGATAAGTGGCTACACCCTC.

This clonotype occurred many times. The J gene is TRBJ2-4, the V gene TRBV28; TRBD1 is a possible D gene (6 bases). Germline CDR1 MDHEN, CDR2 SYDVKM. Trimming pared 5 bases from V and 0 bases from J, leaving 17 bases between. This CDR3 contains 17 residues. This chain's CDR3 is CASSPLGQPVAKNIQYF. In nucleotides, the CDR3 is TGTGCCAGCAGTCCCCTAGGACAGCCAGTAGCCAAAAACATTCAGTACTTC.

Points on this clonotype: One end of the junction fails to match germline, which may point to a read error. The rearrangement links TRBV4-1 to TRBJ2-7; D unresolved. The CDR3 has 13 amino acids. Germline CDR1 and CDR2: MGHRA and YSYEKL. The CDR3 loop is CTSSQESSYEQYF. In DNA, the CDR3 is TGCACCAGCAGCCAAGAGTCGTCTTACGAGCAGTATTTC.

This clonotype showed up just once. The chain employs TRBV6-2 or TRBV6-3 and TRBJ2-5; tentatively, D is TRBD2 (6 bases). This CDR3 has 17 amino acids. The germline V and J ends were trimmed by 7 bases and 2 bases, with 23 bases remaining between them. Germline V gene lookup returns CDR1 MNHEY and CDR2 SVGEGT. CDR3 nucleotide sequence: TGTGCCAGCACCACTAGCCCCCTAGTGCTTGTACAAGAGACCCAGTACTTC. It codes for CASTTSPLVLVQETQYF.

A word on this clonotype: One end of the junction fails to match germline, which may point to a read error. V usage is TRBV28 and J usage is TRBJ1-3, with D hard to call. Per germline, CDR1 MDHEN and CDR2 SYDVKM. This CDR3 contains 16 residues. Written as DNA, the CDR3 is TGTGCCAGCACAACTGGAGGCCTCATCACTGGAAACACCTTATATTTT. As protein: CASTTGGLITGNTLYF. Filled out from reference TRBV28 and TRBJ1-3, the complete variable domain reads DVKVTQSSRYLVKRTGEKVFLECVQDMDHENMFWYRQDPGLGLRLIYFSYDVKMKEKGDIPEGYSVSREKKERFSLILESASTNQTSMYLCASTTGGLITGNTLYFGEGSWLTVV.

With respect to this clonotype: The missing conserved phenylalanine or tryptophan at the end of this CDR3 makes a read error likely. V gene TRBV6-2 or TRBV6-3 combines with J gene TRBJ2-1, with TRBD2 as a possible D gene (6 bases). V was trimmed by 6 bases and J by 9 bases, leaving 15 bases between them. CDR3 length equals 13 residues. CDR1 is MNHEY and CDR2 is SVGEGT in the germline V gene. The CDR3 is CASSIGRGGEQFL. In DNA form, the CDR3 reads TGTGCCAGCAGCATAGGCCGGGGAGGTGAGCAGTTCCTC.

This clonotype counts as large (0.1 to 1%). The gene calls are TRBV29-1 and TRBJ1-4; 8 positions match TRBD1. Per germline, CDR1 SQVTM and CDR2 ANQGSEA. Trimming cost V 8 bases and J 6 bases; bases outside gene matches: 11. This CDR3 spans 14 amino acids. CDR3 amino acids: CSHRAGQGHEKLFF. The CDR3 DNA reads as TGCAGCCACAGAGCAGGACAGGGCCATGAAAAACTGTTTTTT. The entire variable domain, with the rest obtained from reference TRBV29-1 and TRBJ1-4, is as follows: SAVISQKPSRDICQRGTSLTIQCQVDSQVTMMFWYRQQPGQSLTLIATANQGSEATYESGFVIDKFPISRPNLTFSTLTVSNMSPEDSSIYLCSHRAGQGHEKLFFGSGTQLSVL.

To note about this clonotype: This may arise from a read error, as a much more abundant clone is one base away. The chain links TRBV5-1 to TRBJ2-1; the D call may be TRBD1 or TRBD2 (6 bases each). Per the germline V gene, CDR1 is SGHRS and CDR2 is YFSETQ. The CDR3 totals 15 residues. V shed 2 bases and J shed 9 bases, with 18 bases lying between them. The CDR3 coding sequence is TGCGCCAGCAGCTTTCCTCCACAGGGAGGCACTGAGCAGTTCTTC. It encodes CASSFPPQGGTEQFF.

Regarding this clonotype: This may stem from a read error, because a much larger clone lies one nucleotide away. V gene TRBV7-9 combines with J gene TRBJ1-1, with unresolved D. CDR1 SEHNR and CDR2 FQNEAQ come from the germline V gene (reference sequence). Trimming cost V 1 base and J 12 bases, with 9 bases left between them. The CDR3 contains 11 residues. CDR3 sequence reads: CASSLGGRTFF. In DNA form, the CDR3 reads TGTGCCAGCAGCTTAGGCGGACGGACTTTCTTT.

Concerning this clonotype: Compared with germline, one end of the junction differs, possibly owing to a read error. The V gene is TRBV6-5, the J gene TRBJ2-3, with 10 bases aligning to TRBD2. Germline loops: CDR1 MNHEY, CDR2 SVGAGI. The CDR3 sequence is 19 residues long. The CDR3 region is CVSSYTGSSGGSSTDTLYF. As DNA, the CDR3 is TGTGTCAGCAGTTACACGGGTTCTAGCGGGGGCTCTAGCACAGATACGCTGTATTTT.

Note on this clonotype: A read error is possible here, since a much larger clone lies one base away. This chain uses TRBV6-1 with TRBJ2-7; TRBD1 aligns across 7 bases. Per the germline V gene, CDR1 is MNHNS and CDR2 is SASEGT. The CDR3 totals 14 residues. The CDR3 nucleotides are TGTGCCACCAGTGGGGGACAGCTCTCCTACGAGCAGTACTTC. Its protein is CATSGGQLSYEQYF.

V and J are TRBV6-2 or TRBV6-3 and TRBJ2-3, with unresolved D. With 7 bases removed from V and 3 bases from J, the gap between germline ends came to 8 bases. The CDR3 contains 12 residues. The germline CDR1 and CDR2 sequences are MNHEY and SVGEGT. DNA for the CDR3: TGTGCCAGCACTCCCATGACAGATACGCAGTATTTT. It yields the protein CASTPMTDTQYF.